These 15 T cell receptor beta chains came from one sample sequenced in a study of shared clonotypes between healthy human individuals. TCRdb's table, derived via immunoSEQ multiplex PCR, lists solely in-frame clones and lacks some. The sample carries around 2,000,000 clones, about 95% recorded once. The source material was naive CD4+ T cells sorted from blood. Indicated subset: CD45RA+ positively selected. The receptors derive from a man aged 18 to 30 in good health.

The J gene is TRBJ2-3, the V gene TRBV18, with D possibly TRBD2 on 6 matching bases. The CDR3 loop spans 15 amino acids. V was trimmed by 6 bases and J by 6 bases, leaving 19 bases between them. Germline CDR1 KGHSH, CDR2 LQKENI. In DNA form, the CDR3 reads TGTGCCAGCTCGTTCGGGGCGGGAACGAGGGATACGCAGTATTTT. Encoded protein: CASSFGAGTRDTQYF.

The chain links TRBV25-1 to TRBJ2-5; TRBD2 is a possible D gene (5 bases). The CDR3 has 14 amino acids. Germline CDR1 is MGHDK and CDR2 is SYGVNS. V dropped 5 bases and J dropped 5 bases, with 15 bases sitting between them. CDR3 sequence: CASSKRRGGETQYF. The CDR3 DNA reads as TGTGCCAGCAGTAAGAGACGCGGCGGGGAGACCCAGTACTTC.

The chain combines TRBV6-5 with TRBJ1-2; D call uncertain. Trimming pared 10 bases from V and 8 bases from J, leaving 14 bases between. Germline V gives CDR1 MNHEY, CDR2 SVGAGI. CDR3 length equals 11 residues. This CDR3 is CATRRADGYTF. Here the CDR3 DNA reads TGTGCCACTCGCCGGGCTGACGGCTACACCTTC.

The CDR3 region has the DNA TGTGCCATCAGTGAAAGGGACAGGGCCGCCTACGAGCAGTACTTC. As protein: CAISERDRAAYEQYF. The rearrangement links TRBV10-3 to TRBJ2-7; TRBD1 agrees at 9 bases. The length of the CDR3 is 15 residues. Germline V gene data show CDR1 as ENHRY and CDR2 as SYGVKD. The V gene end was trimmed by 3 bases and the J gene end by 2 bases; junction bases not matched to a gene: 5.

This clone was recorded once. This chain's CDR3 is CASSMTGGNEQFF. Here the CDR3 DNA reads TGCGCCAGCAGCATGACAGGGGGCAATGAGCAGTTCTTC. V gene TRBV5-1 combines with J gene TRBJ2-1; the match to TRBD1 covers 9 bases. Germline V gives CDR1 SGHRS, CDR2 YFSETQ. The J segment lost 6 bases and the V segment lost 4 bases, leaving 2 bases of the junction unmatched. This CDR3 contains 13 residues.

CDR3 DNA sequence: TGTGCCAGCAGTGTGGCAGGCGCCGGGGAGCTGTTTTTT. It codes for CASSVAGAGELFF. The rearrangement links TRBV2 to TRBJ2-2, with no clear D. Germline CDR1 reads SNHLY; CDR2 reads FYNNEI. V was clipped by 4 bases and J by 6 bases, with 9 bases between them. The CDR3 loop spans 13 amino acids.

This chain links TRBV6-1 with TRBJ1-1; D perhaps matches TRBD1 (6 bases). This CDR3 has 14 amino acids. Germline loops: CDR1 MNHNS, CDR2 SASEGT. Trimming took off 6 bases at V and 2 bases at J, with 13 bases between the two ends. The DNA of the CDR3 is TGTGCCAGCAGGGCCGGGACACCTAACACTGAAGCTTTCTTT. It translates to CASRAGTPNTEAFF.

The J gene is TRBJ1-6, the V gene TRBV7-2, with 7 bases fitting TRBD1. Germline trimming cut 4 bases from V and 4 bases from J; bases unmatched to any gene: 4. Germline V gene sequence: CDR1 SGHTA, CDR2 FQGNSA. This CDR3 contains 15 residues. CDR3 DNA: TGTGCCAGCAGCTCCGCGACAGGGTATAATTCACCCCTCCACTTT. Residues: CASSSATGYNSPLHF.

The chain employs TRBV9 and TRBJ1-3; 9 nucleotides match TRBD1. CDR3 length equals 16 residues. Germline V lookup: CDR1 SGDLS, CDR2 YYNGEE. Losses at the gene ends were 3 bases for V and 1 base for J; bases not matched to a gene: 5. In nucleotides, the CDR3 is TGTGCCAGCAGCGCCTTCGACAGGGGGTCTGGAAACACCATATATTTT. Translated: CASSAFDRGSGNTIYF.

This chain uses TRBV2 with TRBJ1-2; no definite D call. V was pared by 8 bases and J by 0 bases, with 10 bases between. The V gene's germline CDR1 is SNHLY and CDR2 FYNNEI. This CDR3 has 13 residues. CDR3 bases: TGTGCCAGCCTCCATAATACTAACTATGGCTACACCTTC. It yields the protein CASLHNTNYGYTF. Full variable domain (missing parts from reference TRBV2 and TRBJ1-2): EPEVTQTPSHQVTQMGQEVILRCVPISNHLYFYWYRQILGQKVEFLVSFYNNEISEKSEIFDDQFSVERPDGSNFTLKIRSTKLEDSAMYFCASLHNTNYGYTFGSGTRLTVV.

This sequence joins TRBV6-1 and TRBJ2-3, with D perhaps TRBD2 (5 bases). Germline-derived CDR1 and CDR2 are MNHNS and SASEGT. This CDR3 is 16 amino acids long. Trimming left V 4 bases short and J 0 bases short, with 14 bases between. CDR3 sequence (DNA): TGTGCCAGCAGTGGAGGAGTAGCGTTTAGCACAGATACGCAGTATTTT. This sequence encodes CASSGGVAFSTDTQYF.

J is TRBJ2-7 and V is TRBV18; TRBD2 aligns across 10 bases. CDR3 length: 21 amino acids. CDR1 and CDR2 (germline): KGHSH, LQKENI. Trimming took 2 bases from V and 2 from J; bases not matched to a gene: 21. The CDR3 sequence is CASSPVTALFLAGGPTYEQYF. The CDR3 DNA reads TGTGCCAGCTCACCAGTAACAGCCCTCTTTTTAGCGGGGGGCCCAACCTACGAGCAGTACTTC.

V gene TRBV5-4 combines with J gene TRBJ2-7; D is uncertain. V was cut by 2 bases and J by 3 bases, with 9 bases left in between. Germline CDR1 and CDR2: SGHNT and YYREEE (reference sequence). CDR3 length equals 13 residues. CDR3 amino acids: CASSFDAFYEQYF. The DNA for the CDR3 is TGTGCCAGCAGCTTCGACGCGTTCTACGAGCAGTACTTC.

This chain links TRBV2 with TRBJ2-7; no firm D call. CDR1 is SNHLY, CDR2 FYNNEI, per germline. The CDR3 length is 11 residues. Trimming stripped 5 bases from V and 5 bases from J, with 7 bases between. The CDR3 is CASSFFNEQYF. Here the CDR3 DNA reads TGTGCCAGCAGTTTTTTTAACGAGCAGTACTTC.

The chain recombines TRBV19 with TRBJ2-5; maybe TRBD2 (6 bases). CDR1 and CDR2 from the germline V gene are LNHDA and SQIVND (reference sequence). The CDR3 runs 12 residues. V lost 2 bases and J 9 bases, leaving 10 bases between the germline ends. The chain's CDR3 is CASSITGGSQYF. CDR3 DNA sequence: TGTGCCAGTAGTATAACTGGGGGGTCCCAGTACTTC.